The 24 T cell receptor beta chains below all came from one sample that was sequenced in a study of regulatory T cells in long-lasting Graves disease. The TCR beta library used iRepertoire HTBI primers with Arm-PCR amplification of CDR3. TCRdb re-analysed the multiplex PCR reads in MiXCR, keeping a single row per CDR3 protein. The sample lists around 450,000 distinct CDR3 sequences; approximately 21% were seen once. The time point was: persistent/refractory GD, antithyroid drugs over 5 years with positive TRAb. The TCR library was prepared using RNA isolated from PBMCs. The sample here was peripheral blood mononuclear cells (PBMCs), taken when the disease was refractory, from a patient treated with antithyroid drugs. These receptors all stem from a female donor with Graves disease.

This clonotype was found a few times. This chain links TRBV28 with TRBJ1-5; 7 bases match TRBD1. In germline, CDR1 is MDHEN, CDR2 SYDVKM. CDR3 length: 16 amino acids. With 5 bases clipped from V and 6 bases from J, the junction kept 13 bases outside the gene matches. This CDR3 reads CASSHPGGGGSQPQHF. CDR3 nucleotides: TGTGCCAGCAGTCACCCCGGAGGGGGCGGGAGTCAGCCCCAGCATTTT.

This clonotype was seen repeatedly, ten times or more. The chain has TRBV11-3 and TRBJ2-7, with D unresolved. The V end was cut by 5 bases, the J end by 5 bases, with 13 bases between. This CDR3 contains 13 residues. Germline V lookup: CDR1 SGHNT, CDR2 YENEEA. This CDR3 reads CASSRTTAHEQYF. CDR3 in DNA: TGTGCCAGCAGCCGTACTACAGCCCACGAGCAGTACTTC.

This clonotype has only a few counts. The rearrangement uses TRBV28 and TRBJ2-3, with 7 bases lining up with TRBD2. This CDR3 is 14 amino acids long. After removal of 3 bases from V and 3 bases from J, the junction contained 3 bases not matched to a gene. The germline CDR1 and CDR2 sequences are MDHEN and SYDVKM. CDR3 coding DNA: TGTGCCAGCAGTTTGGATAGCGGGACAGATACGCAGTATTTT. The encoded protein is CASSLDSGTDTQYF.

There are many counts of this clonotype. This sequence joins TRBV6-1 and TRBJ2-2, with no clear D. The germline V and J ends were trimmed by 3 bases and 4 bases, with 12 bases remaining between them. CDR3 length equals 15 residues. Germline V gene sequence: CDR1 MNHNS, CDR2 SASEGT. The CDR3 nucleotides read TGTGCCAGCAGTGAGGGAACAACTTTCACCGGGGAGCTGTTTTTT. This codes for CASSEGTTFTGELFF.

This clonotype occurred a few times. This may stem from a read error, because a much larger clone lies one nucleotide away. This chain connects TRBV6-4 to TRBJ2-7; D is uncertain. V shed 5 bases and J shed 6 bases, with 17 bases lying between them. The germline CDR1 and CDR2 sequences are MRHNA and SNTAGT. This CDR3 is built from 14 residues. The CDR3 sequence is CASSHTEPPFEQYF. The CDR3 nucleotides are TGTGCCAGCAGTCACACAGAACCGCCCTTCGAGCAGTACTTC.

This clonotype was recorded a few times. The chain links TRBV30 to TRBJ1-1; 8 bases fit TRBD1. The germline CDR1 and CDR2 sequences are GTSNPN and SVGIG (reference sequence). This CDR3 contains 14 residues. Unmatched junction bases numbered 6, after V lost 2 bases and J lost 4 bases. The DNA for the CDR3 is TGTGCCTGGAGTCCTAACAGGGGGGGCACTGAAGCTTTCTTT. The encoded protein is CAWSPNRGGTEAFF.

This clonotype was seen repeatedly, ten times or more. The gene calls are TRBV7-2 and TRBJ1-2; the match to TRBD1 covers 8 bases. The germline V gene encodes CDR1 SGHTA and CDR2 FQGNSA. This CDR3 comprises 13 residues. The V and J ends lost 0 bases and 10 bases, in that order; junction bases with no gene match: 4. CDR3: CASSLAGQEAYTF. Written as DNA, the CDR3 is TGTGCCAGCAGCTTAGCGGGACAGGAGGCCTACACCTTC. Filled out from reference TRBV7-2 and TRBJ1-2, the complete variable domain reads GAGVSQSPSNKVTEKGKDVELRCDPISGHTALYWYRQSLGQGLEFLIYFQGNSAPDKSGLPSDRFSAERTGGSVSTLTIQRTQQEDSAVYLCASSLAGQEAYTFGSGTRLTVV.

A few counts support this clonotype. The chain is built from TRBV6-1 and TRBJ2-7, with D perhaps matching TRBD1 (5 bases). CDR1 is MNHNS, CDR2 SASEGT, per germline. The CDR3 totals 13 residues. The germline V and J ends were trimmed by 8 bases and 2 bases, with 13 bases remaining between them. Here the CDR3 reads CASRVREPYEQYF. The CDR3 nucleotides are TGTGCCAGCCGGGTCAGGGAACCCTACGAGCAGTACTTC.

CDR3 amino acids: CATRRDTSSYNEQFF. The CDR3 coding sequence is TGTGCCACTAGGCGGGACACCTCCTCCTACAATGAGCAGTTCTTC. V is TRBV28 and J is TRBJ2-1; D possibly matches TRBD1 or TRBD2 (6 bases each). The CDR3 runs to 15 residues. V dropped 10 bases and J dropped 0 bases, with 16 bases sitting between them. The germline V gene encodes CDR1 MDHEN and CDR2 SYDVKM.

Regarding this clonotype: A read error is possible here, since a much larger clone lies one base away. This CDR3 reads CASDRGTVPPEQYF. The CDR3 DNA is TGTGCCAGCGACAGGGGGACAGTTCCCCCCGAGCAGTACTTC. J is TRBJ2-7 and V is TRBV6-1; 9 positions match TRBD1. This CDR3 has 14 residues. CDR1 and CDR2 from the germline V gene are MNHNS and SASEGT. J lost 6 bases, V lost 8 bases, and 11 bases had no gene match.

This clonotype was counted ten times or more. DNA of the CDR3: TGTGCCAGCAGTTACTTTGGCGCGGAGGTTCTCGAGCAGTACTTC. Protein: CASSYFGAEVLEQYF. The chain carries TRBV6-2 or TRBV6-3 and TRBJ2-7, with D possibly TRBD2 on 5 matching bases. Trimming left V 1 base short and J 6 bases short, with 16 bases between. The CDR3 spans 15 residues. CDR1 is MNHEY, CDR2 SVGEGT, per germline.

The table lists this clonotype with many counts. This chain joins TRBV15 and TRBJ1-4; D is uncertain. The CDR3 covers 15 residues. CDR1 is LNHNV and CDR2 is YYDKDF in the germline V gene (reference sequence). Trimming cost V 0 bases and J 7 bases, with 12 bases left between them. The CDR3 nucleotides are TGTGCCACCAGCAGAGATTCGGGCCGCGGTGAAAAACTGTTTTTT. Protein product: CATSRDSGRGEKLFF.

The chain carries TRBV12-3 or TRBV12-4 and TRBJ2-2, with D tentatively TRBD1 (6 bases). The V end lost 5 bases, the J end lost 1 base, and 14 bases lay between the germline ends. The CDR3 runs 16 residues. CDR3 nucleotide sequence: TGTGCCAGCAGTGCCGTAGGGACAAAGAACACCGGGGAGCTGTTTTTT. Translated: CASSAVGTKNTGELFF.

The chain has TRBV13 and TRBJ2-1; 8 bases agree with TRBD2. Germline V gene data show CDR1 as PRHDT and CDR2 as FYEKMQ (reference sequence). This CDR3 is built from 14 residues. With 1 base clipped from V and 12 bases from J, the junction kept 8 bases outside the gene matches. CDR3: CASSLAGGGLGQFF. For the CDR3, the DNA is TGTGCCAGCAGCTTAGCCGGGGGGGGACTGGGGCAGTTCTTC.

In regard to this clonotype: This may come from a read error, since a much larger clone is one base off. The CDR3: CASSHLIGETQCF. CDR3 nucleotide sequence: TGTGCCAGCAGTCATCTCATCGGGGAGACCCAGTGCTTC. The chain has TRBV7-2 and TRBJ2-5, with D possibly matching TRBD2 (5 bases). CDR1 is SGHTA, CDR2 FQGNSA, per germline. CDR3 length equals 13 residues. Based on the CDR3 plus reference TRBV7-2 and TRBJ2-5, the full variable domain is GAGVSQSPSNKVTEKGKDVELRCDPISGHTALYWYRQSLGQGLEFLIYFQGNSAPDKSGLPSDRFSAERTGGSVSTLTIQRTQQEDSAVYLCASSHLIGETQCFGPGTRLLVL.

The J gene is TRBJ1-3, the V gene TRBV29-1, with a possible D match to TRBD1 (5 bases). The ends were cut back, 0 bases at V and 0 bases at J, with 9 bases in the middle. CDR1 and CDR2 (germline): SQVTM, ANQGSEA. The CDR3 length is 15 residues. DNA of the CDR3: TGCAGCGTTGAAGATCGACAGATCTCTGGAAACACCATATATTTT. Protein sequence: CSVEDRQISGNTIYF.

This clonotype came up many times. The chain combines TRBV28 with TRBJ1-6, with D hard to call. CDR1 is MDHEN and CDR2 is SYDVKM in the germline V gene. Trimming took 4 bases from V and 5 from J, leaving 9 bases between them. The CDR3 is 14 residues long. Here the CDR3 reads CASSSPRDNSPLHF. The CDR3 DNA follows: TGTGCCAGCAGTTCCCCCCGGGATAATTCACCCCTCCACTTT.

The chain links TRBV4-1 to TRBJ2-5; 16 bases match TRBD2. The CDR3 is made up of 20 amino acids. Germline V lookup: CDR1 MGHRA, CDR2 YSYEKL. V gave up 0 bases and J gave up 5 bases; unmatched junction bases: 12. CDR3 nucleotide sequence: TGCGCCAGCAGCCAAGAGGGAACCGGGACTAGCGGGGGGGCCAGGGAGACCCAGTACTTC. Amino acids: CASSQEGTGTSGGARETQYF.

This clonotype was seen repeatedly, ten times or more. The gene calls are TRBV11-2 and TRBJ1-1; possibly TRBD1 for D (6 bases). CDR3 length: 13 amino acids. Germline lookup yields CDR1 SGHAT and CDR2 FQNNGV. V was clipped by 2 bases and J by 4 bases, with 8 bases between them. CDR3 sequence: CASSLRGATEAFF. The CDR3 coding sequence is TGTGCCAGCAGCTTACGGGGGGCCACTGAAGCTTTCTTT.

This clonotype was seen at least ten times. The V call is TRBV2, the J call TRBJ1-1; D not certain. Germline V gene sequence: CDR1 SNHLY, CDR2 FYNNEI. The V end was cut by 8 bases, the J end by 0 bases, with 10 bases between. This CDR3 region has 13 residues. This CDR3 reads CASGGNMNTEAFF. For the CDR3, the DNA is TGTGCCAGCGGCGGGAATATGAACACTGAAGCTTTCTTT.

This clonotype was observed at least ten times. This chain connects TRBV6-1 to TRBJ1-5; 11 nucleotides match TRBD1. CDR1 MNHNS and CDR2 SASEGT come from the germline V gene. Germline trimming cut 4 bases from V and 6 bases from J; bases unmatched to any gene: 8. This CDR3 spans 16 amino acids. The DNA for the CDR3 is TGTGCCAGCAGTGGGGCAGGACAGGGGGCGTCTCAGCCCCAGCATTTT. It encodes CASSGAGQGASQPQHF.

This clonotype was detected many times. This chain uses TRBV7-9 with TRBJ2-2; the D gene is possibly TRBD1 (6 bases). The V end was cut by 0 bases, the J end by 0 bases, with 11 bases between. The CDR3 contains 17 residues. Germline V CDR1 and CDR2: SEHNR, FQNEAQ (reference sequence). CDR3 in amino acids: CASSLAMDSANTGELFF. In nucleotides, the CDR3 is TGTGCCAGCAGCTTAGCCATGGACAGCGCGAACACCGGGGAGCTGTTTTTT.

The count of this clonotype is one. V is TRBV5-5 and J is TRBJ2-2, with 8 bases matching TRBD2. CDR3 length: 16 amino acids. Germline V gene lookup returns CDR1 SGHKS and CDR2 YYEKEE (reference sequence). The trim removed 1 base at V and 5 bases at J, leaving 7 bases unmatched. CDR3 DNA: TGTGCCAGCAGCTTGACGCGACTAGCGATTACCGGGGAGCTGTTTTTT. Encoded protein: CASSLTRLAITGELFF.

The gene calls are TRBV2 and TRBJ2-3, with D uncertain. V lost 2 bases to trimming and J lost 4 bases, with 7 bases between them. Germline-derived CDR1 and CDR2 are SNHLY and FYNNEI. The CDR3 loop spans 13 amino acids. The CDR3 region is CASSELTADTQYF. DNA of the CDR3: TGTGCCAGCAGTGAACTGACGGCAGATACGCAGTATTTT.